A selection of T cell receptor beta chains follows, all from one sample in a study of T-cell reconstitution after alpha-beta-depleted transplantation in children. TCRdb re-called the PCR reads with MiXCR, one entry per CDR3 protein. In the table there are around 700,000 distinct CDR3 sequences, approximately 14% of which are singletons. The material was PBMCs, obtained before TCRalphabeta/CD19-depleted stem cell transplant. These receptors were taken from a girl aged 2-10 years with congenital amegakaryocytic thrombocytopenia, due to receive a stem cell transplant. The CDR3 runs from the conserved cysteine through the conserved F or W. The D gene is left open where the match is weak. Expanded clones are given a class, and other clones once, few, many or no size at all.

j_gene | abundance | d_gene | v_gene | CDR3nt | CDR3aa
TRBJ2-6 | - | - | TRBV19 | TGTGCCAGTAGTATAGGCGGGCCTGGGGCCAACGTCCTGACTTTC | CASSIGGPGANVLTF
TRBJ2-1 | - | - | TRBV25-1 | TGTGCCAGCAGTGAATCGGGTAAGCGGTCCTACAATGAGCAGTTCTTC | CASSESGKRSYNEQFF
TRBJ1-4 | many | - | TRBV5-1 | TGCGCCAGCAGCTCCAATACCTTGGGATCAGGAACTAATGAAAAACTGTTTTTT | CASSSNTLGSGTNEKLFF
TRBJ2-5 | few | - | TRBV5-6 | TGTGCCAGCAGCAACAGAGGGGGGCAAGAGACCCAGTACTTC | CASSNRGGQETQYF
TRBJ2-1 | few | - | TRBV6-6 | TGTGCCAGCAGTTACACGTTAAATGAGCAGTTCTTC | CASSYTLNEQFF
TRBJ1-3 | few | - | TRBV29-1 | TGCAGCGTTGAAGATGGGGGGAGCTCTGGAAACACCATATATTTT | CSVEDGGSSGNTIYF
TRBJ2-1 | few | - | TRBV11-2 | TGTGCCAGCAGTCGGAGATGGGGGGCCGACAATGAGCAGTTCTTC | CASSRRWGADNEQFF
TRBJ2-7 | many | TRBD2 | TRBV20-1 | TGCAGTGCTAGAGCCGGGACTAGCGGCTCCTACGAGCAGTACTTC | CSARAGTSGSYEQYF
TRBJ2-1 | few | - | TRBV20-1 | TGCAGTGCTAGATTCGACGAGGGCTATAATGAGCAGTTCTTC | CSARFDEGYNEQFF
TRBJ2-1 | many | TRBD2 | TRBV11-2 | TGTGCCAGCAGCTTAGCTCCGGGCGGGAGGCCCTTCCTCTTC | CASSLAPGGRPFLF
TRBJ2-1 | - | - | TRBV20-1 | TGCAGTGCTAGATGGGGTCTGGTCGATGAGCAGTTCTTC | CSARWGLVDEQFF
TRBJ2-7 | many | TRBD2 | TRBV10-3 | TGTGCCATCAGTGCTGAGCGGGACTCCTACGAGCAGTACTTC | CAISAERDSYEQYF
TRBJ2-7 | - | TRBD2 | TRBV5-1 | TGCGCCAGCAGCCGCGGGGTAGCGGGAAAGGAGTACGAGCAGTACTTC | CASSRGVAGKEYEQYF
TRBJ2-1 | many | TRBD2 | TRBV5-1 | TGCGCCAGCAGCGGGACTAGCGGGACCTACAATGAGCAGTTCTTC | CASSGTSGTYNEQFF
TRBJ2-1 | few | - | TRBV5-1 | TGCGCCAGCAGCTTGGCCTTTAGTAACTACAATGAGCAGTTCTTC | CASSLAFSNYNEQFF
TRBJ2-4 | many | - | TRBV21-1 | TGTGCCAGCAGCAAAAAGATAGCCAAAAACATTCAGTACTTC | CASSKKIAKNIQYF
TRBJ2-5 | many | - | TRBV5-1 | TGCGCCAGCAGCTTGTGGTCACAAGAGACCCAGTACTTC | CASSLWSQETQYF
TRBJ2-5 | - | - | TRBV4-2 | TGTGCCAGCAGCCAAGAGATCACCGGGACCCAGGGGGAGACCCAGTACTTC | CASSQEITGTQGETQYF
TRBJ1-5 | many | - | TRBV6-1 | TGTGCCAGCGGACGGGAAAGGGATCAGCCCCAGCATTTT | CASGRERDQPQHF
TRBJ1-1 | - | - | TRBV5-6 | TGTGCCAGCAGCTTGTATGACACACGGACCGGGACGGCTTTCTTT | CASSLYDTRTGTAFF